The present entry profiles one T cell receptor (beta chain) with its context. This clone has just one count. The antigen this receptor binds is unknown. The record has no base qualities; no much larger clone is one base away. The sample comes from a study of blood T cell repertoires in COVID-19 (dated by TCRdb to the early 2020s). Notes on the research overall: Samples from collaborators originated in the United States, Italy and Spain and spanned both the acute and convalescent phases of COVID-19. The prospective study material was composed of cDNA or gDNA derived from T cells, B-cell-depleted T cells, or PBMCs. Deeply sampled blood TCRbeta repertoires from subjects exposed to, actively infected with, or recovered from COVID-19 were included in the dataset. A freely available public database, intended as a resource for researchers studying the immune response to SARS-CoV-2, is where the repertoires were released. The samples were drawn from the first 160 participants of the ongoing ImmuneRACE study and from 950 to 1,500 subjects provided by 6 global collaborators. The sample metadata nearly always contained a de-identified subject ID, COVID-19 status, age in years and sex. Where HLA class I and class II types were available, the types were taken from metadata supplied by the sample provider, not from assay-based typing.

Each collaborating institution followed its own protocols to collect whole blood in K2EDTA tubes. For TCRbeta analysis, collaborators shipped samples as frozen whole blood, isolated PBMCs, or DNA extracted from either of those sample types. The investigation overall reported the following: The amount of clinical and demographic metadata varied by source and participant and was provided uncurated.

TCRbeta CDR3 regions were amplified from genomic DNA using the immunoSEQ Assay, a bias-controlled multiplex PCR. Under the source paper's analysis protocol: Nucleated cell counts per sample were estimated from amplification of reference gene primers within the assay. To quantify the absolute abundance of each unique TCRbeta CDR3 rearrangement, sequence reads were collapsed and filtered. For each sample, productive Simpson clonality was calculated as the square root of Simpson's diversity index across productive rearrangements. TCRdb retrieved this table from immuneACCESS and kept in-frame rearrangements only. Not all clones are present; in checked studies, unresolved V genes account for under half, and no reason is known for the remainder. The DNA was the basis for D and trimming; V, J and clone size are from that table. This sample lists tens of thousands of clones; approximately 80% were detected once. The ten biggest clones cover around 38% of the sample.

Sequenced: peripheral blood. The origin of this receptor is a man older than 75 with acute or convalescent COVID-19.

The encoded CDR3 is CASSPGQGLMNTEAFF. Here is the DNA: TGCGCCAGCAGCCCTGGACAGGGCCTAATGAACACTGAAGCTTTCTTT. The chain is assembled from TRBV5-1 and TRBJ1-1; TRBD1 matches 8 bases in the middle. The CDR3 measures 16 amino acids from cysteine to phenylalanine. The sequence is cut down to CDR3 DNA, 48 bases in frame from base 1. Compared with germline, V lacks 4 bases and J lacks 0 bases; bases without a gene match: 8. The germline V gene specifies SGHRS as CDR1 and YFSETQ as CDR2.